This T cell receptor (beta chain) was documented in a study of T cells in Graves' hyperthyroidism and ophthalmopathy. Regions amplified from RNA transcripts were the TCR beta CDR3 regions. Initially, a first-round RT-PCR of the TCR CDR3 employed the HTBI primer set. TCRdb analysed the multiplex PCR reads with MiXCR anew, one entry per CDR3 protein. The sample shows 250,000 to 400,000 distinct CDR3 sequences, roughly an eighth of them seen only once. Ten or more counts support this clonotype. The TCR sequence derives from a woman in her thirties or forties with Graves' ophthalmopathy. Material for sequencing was blood.

CDR3 DNA: TGTGCCAGCAGCCCGAAACAAGGAGGAGGGTCTGGCTACACCTTC. Translated: CASSPKQGGGSGYTF. This sequence joins TRBV6-1 and TRBJ1-2; D unresolved. The germline V gene has CDR1 MNHNS and CDR2 SASEGT. Trimming removed 6 bases at V and 7 bases at J, with 21 bases between. This CDR3 region has 15 residues.